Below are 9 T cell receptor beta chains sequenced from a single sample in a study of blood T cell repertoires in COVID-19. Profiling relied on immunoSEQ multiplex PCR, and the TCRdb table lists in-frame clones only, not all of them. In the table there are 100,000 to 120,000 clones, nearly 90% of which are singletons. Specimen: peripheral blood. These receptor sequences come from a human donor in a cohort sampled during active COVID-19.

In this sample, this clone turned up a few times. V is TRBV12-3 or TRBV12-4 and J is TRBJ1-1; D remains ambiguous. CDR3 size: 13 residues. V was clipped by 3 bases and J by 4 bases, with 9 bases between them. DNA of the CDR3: TGTGCCAGCAGTTTCAACGGGGTCACTGAAGCTTTCTTT. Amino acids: CASSFNGVTEAFF.

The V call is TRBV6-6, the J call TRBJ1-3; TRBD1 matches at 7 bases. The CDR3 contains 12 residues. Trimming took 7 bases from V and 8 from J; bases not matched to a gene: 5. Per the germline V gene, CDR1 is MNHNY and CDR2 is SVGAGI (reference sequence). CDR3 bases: TGTGCCAGCACCGCTCAGGGGGACACCATATATTTT. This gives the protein CASTAQGDTIYF.

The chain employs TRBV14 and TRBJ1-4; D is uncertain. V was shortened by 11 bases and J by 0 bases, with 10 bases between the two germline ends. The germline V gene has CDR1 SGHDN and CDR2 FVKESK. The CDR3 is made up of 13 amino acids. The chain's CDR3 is CAGPGSTNEKLFF. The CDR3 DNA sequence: TGTGCCGGGCCGGGATCAACTAATGAAAAACTGTTTTTT.

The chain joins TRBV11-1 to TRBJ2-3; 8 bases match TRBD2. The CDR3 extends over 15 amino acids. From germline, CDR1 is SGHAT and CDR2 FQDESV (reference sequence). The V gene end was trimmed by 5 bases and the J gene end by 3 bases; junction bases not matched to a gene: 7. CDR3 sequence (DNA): TGTGCCAGCAGCCCTAAGACTAGCGCTACAGATACGCAGTATTTT. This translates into CASSPKTSATDTQYF.

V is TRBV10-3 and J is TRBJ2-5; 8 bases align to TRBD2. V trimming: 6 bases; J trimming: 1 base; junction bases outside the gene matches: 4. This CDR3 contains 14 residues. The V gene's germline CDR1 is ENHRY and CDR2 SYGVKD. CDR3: CAIRASGSQETQYF. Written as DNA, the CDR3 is TGTGCCATCAGAGCTAGCGGGTCCCAAGAGACCCAGTACTTC.

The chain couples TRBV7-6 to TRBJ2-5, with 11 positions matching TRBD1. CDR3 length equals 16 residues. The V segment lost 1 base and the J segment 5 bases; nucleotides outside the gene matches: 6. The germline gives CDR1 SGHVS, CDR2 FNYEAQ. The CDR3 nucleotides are TGTGCCAGCAGCTTAGTGAGGACAGGGGGCAGGGAGACCCAGTACTTC. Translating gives CASSLVRTGGRETQYF.

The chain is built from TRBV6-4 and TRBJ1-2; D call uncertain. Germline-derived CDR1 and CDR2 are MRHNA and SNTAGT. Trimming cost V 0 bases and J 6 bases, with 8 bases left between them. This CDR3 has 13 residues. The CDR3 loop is CASSDSIGDGYTF. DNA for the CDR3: TGTGCCAGCAGTGACTCGATAGGAGATGGCTACACCTTC.

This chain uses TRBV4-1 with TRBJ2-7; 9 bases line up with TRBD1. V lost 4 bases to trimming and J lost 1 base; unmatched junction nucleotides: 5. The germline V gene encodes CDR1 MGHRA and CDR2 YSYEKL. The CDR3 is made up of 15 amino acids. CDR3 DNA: TGCGCCAGCAGCCTCCCGGGACAGGGTTCCTACGAGCAGTACTTC. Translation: CASSLPGQGSYEQYF.

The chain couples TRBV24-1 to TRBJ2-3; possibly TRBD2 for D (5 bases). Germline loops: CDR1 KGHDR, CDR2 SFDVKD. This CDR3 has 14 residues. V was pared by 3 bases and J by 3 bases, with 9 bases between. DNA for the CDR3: TGTGCCACCAGTGATACTCCGGGAACAGATACGCAGTATTTT. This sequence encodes CATSDTPGTDTQYF.